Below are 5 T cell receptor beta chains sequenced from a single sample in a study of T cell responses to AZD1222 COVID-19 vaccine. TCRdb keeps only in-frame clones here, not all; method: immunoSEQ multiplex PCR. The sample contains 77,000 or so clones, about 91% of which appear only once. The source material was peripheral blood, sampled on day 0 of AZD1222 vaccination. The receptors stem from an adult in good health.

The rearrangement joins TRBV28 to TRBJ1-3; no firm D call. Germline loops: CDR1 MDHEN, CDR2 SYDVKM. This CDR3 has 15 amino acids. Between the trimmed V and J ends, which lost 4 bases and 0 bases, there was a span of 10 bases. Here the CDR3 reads CASSYRPASGNTIYF. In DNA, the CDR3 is TGTGCCAGCAGTTATCGGCCAGCCTCTGGAAACACCATATATTTT.

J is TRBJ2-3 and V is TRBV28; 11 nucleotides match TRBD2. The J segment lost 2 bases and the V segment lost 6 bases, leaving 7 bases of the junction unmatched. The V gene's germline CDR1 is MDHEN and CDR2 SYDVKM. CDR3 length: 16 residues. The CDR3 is CASSATSGRYTDTQYF. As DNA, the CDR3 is TGTGCCAGCAGCGCAACTAGCGGGAGATACACAGATACGCAGTATTTT.

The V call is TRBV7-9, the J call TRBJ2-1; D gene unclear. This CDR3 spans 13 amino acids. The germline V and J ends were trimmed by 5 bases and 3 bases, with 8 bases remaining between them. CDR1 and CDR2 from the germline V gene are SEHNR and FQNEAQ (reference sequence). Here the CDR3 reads CASSPDNYNEQFF. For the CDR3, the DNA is TGTGCCAGCAGCCCCGATAACTACAATGAGCAGTTCTTC.

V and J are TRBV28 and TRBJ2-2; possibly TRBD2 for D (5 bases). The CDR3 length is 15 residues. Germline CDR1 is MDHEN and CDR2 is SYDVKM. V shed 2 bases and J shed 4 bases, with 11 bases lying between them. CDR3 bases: TGTGCCAGCAGTTTAGGAGACTATCGCACCGGGGAGCTGTTTTTT. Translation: CASSLGDYRTGELFF.

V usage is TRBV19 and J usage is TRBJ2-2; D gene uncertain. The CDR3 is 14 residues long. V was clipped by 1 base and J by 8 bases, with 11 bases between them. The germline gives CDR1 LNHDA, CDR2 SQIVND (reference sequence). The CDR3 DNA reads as TGTGCCAGTAGTATAGGGTCGGCGTCGGGGGAGCTGTTTTTT. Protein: CASSIGSASGELFF.